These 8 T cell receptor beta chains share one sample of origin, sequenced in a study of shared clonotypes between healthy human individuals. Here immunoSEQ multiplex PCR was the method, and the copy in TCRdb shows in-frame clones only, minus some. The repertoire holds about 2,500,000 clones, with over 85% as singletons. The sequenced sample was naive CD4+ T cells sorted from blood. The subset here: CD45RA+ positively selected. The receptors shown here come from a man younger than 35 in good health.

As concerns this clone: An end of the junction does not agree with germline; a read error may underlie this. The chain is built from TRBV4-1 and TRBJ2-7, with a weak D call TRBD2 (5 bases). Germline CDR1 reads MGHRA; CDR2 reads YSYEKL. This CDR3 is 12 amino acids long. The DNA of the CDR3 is TGCGCCAGCAGCCTTCGCTGGGCTAGCAATCACTTC. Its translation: CASSLRWASNHF.

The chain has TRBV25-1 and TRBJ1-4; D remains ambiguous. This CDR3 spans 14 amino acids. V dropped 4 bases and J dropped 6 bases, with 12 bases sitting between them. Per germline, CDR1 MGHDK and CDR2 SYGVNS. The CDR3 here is CASSARGGDEKLFF. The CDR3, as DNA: TGTGCCAGCAGTGCCCGGGGTGGGGATGAAAAACTGTTTTTT.

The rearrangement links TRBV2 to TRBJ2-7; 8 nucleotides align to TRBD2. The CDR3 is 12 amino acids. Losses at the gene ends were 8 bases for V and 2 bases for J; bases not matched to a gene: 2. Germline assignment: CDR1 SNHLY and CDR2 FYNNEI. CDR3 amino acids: CASAGGPYEQYF. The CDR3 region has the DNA TGTGCCAGCGCGGGGGGCCCCTACGAGCAGTACTTC.

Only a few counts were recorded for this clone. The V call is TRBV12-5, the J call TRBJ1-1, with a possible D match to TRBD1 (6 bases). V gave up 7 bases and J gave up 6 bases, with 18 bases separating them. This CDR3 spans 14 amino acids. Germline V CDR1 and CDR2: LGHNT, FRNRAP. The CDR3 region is CASDPVGGRAEAFF. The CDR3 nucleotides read TGTGCTAGTGACCCGGTGGGGGGCAGGGCTGAAGCTTTCTTT.

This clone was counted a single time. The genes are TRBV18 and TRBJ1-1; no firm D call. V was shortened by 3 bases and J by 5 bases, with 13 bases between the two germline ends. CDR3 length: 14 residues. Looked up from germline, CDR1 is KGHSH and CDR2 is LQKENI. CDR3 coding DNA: TGTGCCAGCTCACCTGACCCGTCGGGGACTGAAGCTTTCTTT. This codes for CASSPDPSGTEAFF.

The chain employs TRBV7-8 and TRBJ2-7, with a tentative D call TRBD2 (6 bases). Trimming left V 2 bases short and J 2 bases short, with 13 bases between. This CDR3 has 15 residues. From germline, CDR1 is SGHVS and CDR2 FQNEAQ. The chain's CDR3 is CASSLRRAGTYEQYF. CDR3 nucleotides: TGTGCCAGCAGCTTAAGGAGGGCGGGGACCTACGAGCAGTACTTC.

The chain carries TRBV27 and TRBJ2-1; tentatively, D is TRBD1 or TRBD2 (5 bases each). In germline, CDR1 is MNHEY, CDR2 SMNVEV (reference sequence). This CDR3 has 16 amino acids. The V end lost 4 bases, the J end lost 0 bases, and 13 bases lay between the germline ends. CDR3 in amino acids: CASSSPRDHSYNEQFF. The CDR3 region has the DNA TGTGCCAGCAGTTCCCCCCGGGACCACTCCTACAATGAGCAGTTCTTC.

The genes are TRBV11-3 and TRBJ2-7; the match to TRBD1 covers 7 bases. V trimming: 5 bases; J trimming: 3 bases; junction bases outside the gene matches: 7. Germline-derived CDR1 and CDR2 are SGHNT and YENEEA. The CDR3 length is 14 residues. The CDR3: CASSPLQGIYEQYF. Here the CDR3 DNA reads TGTGCCAGCAGCCCCTTACAGGGGATCTACGAGCAGTACTTC. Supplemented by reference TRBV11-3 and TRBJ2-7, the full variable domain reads EAGVVQSPRYKIIEKKQPVAFWCNPISGHNTLYWYLQNLGQGPELLIRYENEEAVDDSQLPKDRFSAERLKGVDSTLKIQPAELGDSAVYLCASSPLQGIYEQYFGPGTRLTVT.